This note documents a single TCR beta chain sequence. This specimen belongs to a study of graft-versus-host responses after intestinal transplantation. Turning to the study itself: Tacrolimus and steroids were given for two to three years to all recipients after anti-thymocyte globulin induction.

Responders that carried the CFSE label, some 200,000 of them, were plated with some 200,000 irradiated, violet-dye-labeled stimulator cells. Upon completion of the reaction, proliferating CFSE-low responders, both CD3+CD4+ and CD3+CD8+, were sorted. CDR1 and CDR2 from the germline V gene are MNHNY and SVGAGI (reference sequence). This CDR3 contains 14 residues. V lost 7 bases to trimming and J lost 4 bases; unmatched junction nucleotides: 7. Some clones are missing from TCRdb's copy, which holds only in-frame ones; the method was immunoSEQ multiplex PCR. The sample contains about 9,700 clones, roughly a third of which appear only once. Findings and limits, study-wide: In recipient marrow, GvH clones were found, and some appeared first in ileum or blood. When patients had graft-donor T cell macrochimerism, their allografts held high graft-versus-host to host-versus-graft clonal ratios.

The sequencing used alloreactive CD8+ T cells from a mixed lymphocyte reaction culture, collected before intestinal transplant. Subset here: CFSE-low proliferating T cells sorted from roughly six-day pre-transplant mixed lymphocyte reaction (GvH or HvG direction). This TCR derives from a human patient who received an intestinal transplant. The chain is built from TRBV6-6 and TRBJ1-2; 9 nucleotides align to TRBD1. This CDR3 is CASTQQGAGYGYTF. CDR3 nucleotides: TGTGCCAGCACACAACAGGGGGCTGGCTATGGCTACACCTTC.